The source of this T cell receptor beta chain is a study of blood T cell repertoires in COVID-19. After removal of 2 bases from V and 4 bases from J, the junction contained 7 bases not matched to a gene. Germline V gene data show CDR1 as SNHLY and CDR2 as FYNNEI. The CDR3 spans 15 residues. The table lists this clone with a count of one. Measured with immunoSEQ multiplex PCR; TCRdb has only the in-frame clones, and not every one. The sample lists under 100,000 clones; roughly four fifths were seen once. The V and J genes are TRBV2 and TRBJ2-5; 7 bases agree with TRBD1. Material for sequencing was peripheral blood. The source is a man aged 55-75 years with acute or convalescent COVID-19. CDR3 in amino acids: CASSENRAGGETQYF. The CDR3 DNA sequence: TGTGCCAGCAGTGAAAACAGGGCAGGGGGAGAGACCCAGTACTTC.